Listed below are T cell receptor beta chains from one sample, sequenced in a study of metastatic and nonmetastatic thyroid tumors. TCRdb redid the clone calls on the PCR reads using MiXCR. Of around 19,000 clones detected, roughly 29% appear once; the ten largest clones hold 13% to 15%. Specimen: blood. The receptors stem from a female donor with papillary thyroid cancer or a benign thyroid nodule (not recorded which). Some clones in this sample may be carry-over from other donors' samples. Each CDR3 is given with its conserved first and last residue. The D gene is left open where the match is weak. Part of the rows lack a size; the others show once, few, many or a class for expanded clones.

size	V	J	length	D	CDR3	DNA
NA	TRBV11-3	TRBJ2-2	20	TRBD2	CASSLGWGWTSGDGTGELFF	TGTGCCAGCAGCTTAGGTTGGGGTTGGACTAGCGGCGACGGTACCGGGGAGCTGTTTTTT
medium-sized	TRBV6-1	TRBJ1-3	13	NA	CASSLLGENTIYF	TGTGCCAGCAGTCTGCTTGGGGAAAACACCATATATTTT
many	TRBV29-1	TRBJ2-3	17	NA	CSVEGGQGLIVTDTQYF	TGCAGCGTTGAAGGGGGGCAGGGGTTAATAGTTACAGATACGCAGTATTTT
NA	TRBV29-1	TRBJ2-7	13	TRBD2	CSVKGLAEYEQYF	TGCAGCGTCAAGGGACTAGCGGAATACGAGCAGTACTTC
many	TRBV7-9	TRBJ1-4	15	TRBD1	CASSAWTGIGEKLFF	TGTGCCAGCAGCGCTTGGACAGGGATTGGTGAAAAACTGTTTTTT
medium-sized	TRBV6-1	TRBJ1-2	13	TRBD1	CASRQGQLYGYTF	TGTGCCAGCAGGCAGGGACAGTTATATGGCTACACCTTC
NA	TRBV9	TRBJ1-2	16	NA	CASSGSEGTEGYGYTF	TGTGCCAGCAGCGGGTCCGAGGGTACCGAGGGCTATGGCTACACCTTC
NA	TRBV5-1	TRBJ2-2	15	TRBD2	CASASGRAGTGELFF	TGCGCCAGTGCTAGCGGGAGGGCCGGAACCGGGGAGCTGTTTTTT
NA	TRBV30	TRBJ2-7	11	NA	CAWSWEGFQYF	TGTGCCTGGAGCTGGGAAGGCTTCCAGTACTTC
NA	TRBV30	TRBJ1-6	17	NA	CAWSVGQGRSYNSPLHF	TGTGCCTGGAGTGTGGGCCAGGGTCGTTCCTATAATTCACCCCTCCACTTT
many	TRBV11-1	TRBJ2-5	15	NA	CASSPQTGHQETQYF	TGTGCCAGCAGCCCCCAAACAGGGCACCAAGAGACCCAGTACTTC
many	TRBV10-3	TRBJ2-5	13	NA	CAISESTTRAQYF	TGTGCCATCAGTGAGTCGACTACCCGGGCCCAGTACTTC
many	TRBV5-1	TRBJ2-3	14	NA	CASRSRGGTDTQYF	TGCGCCAGCAGATCTAGGGGGGGCACAGATACGCAGTATTTT
few	TRBV2	TRBJ1-5	15	NA	CASSVYGDSNQPQHF	TGTGCCAGCAGTGTCTACGGAGATAGCAATCAGCCCCAGCATTTT
NA	TRBV3-1	TRBJ1-1	12	NA	CASSQNSLEAFF	TGTGCCAGCAGCCAAAACAGCCTTGAAGCTTTCTTT
many	TRBV15	TRBJ2-7	16	NA	CATSREAPLLTYEQCF	TGTGCCACCAGCAGAGAGGCCCCCCTATTAACCTACGAGCAGTGCTTC
NA	TRBV12-3/TRBV12-4	TRBJ2-1	12	NA	CASSVEAREQFF	TGTGCCAGCTCCGTAGAGGCCCGGGAGCAGTTCTTC
few	TRBV6-2/TRBV6-3	TRBJ1-2	14	NA	CASSYSDNGYGYTF	TGTGCCAGCAGTTACTCCGACAACGGCTATGGCTACACCTTC
many	TRBV28	TRBJ1-3	11	NA	CASSPGNTIYF	TGTGCCAGCAGCCCAGGGAACACCATATATTTT
NA	TRBV5-1	TRBJ1-3	16	TRBD1	CASSSGTGDTGNTIYF	TGCGCCAGCAGTTCCGGGACAGGGGACACTGGAAACACCATATATTTT
few	TRBV27	TRBJ2-2	15	NA	CATRTGSMLVGELFF	TGTGCCACCCGAACAGGGAGCATGTTAGTCGGGGAGCTGTTTTTT
NA	TRBV20-1	TRBJ2-2	15	TRBD2	CSASVAGANTGELFF	TGCAGTGCTAGCGTAGCGGGGGCGAACACTGGGGAGCTGTTCTTT
NA	TRBV27	TRBJ2-7	12	NA	CASTPLHYEQYF	TGTGCCAGCACCCCACTACACTACGAGCAGTACTTC
few	TRBV28	TRBJ1-2	17	NA	CASSLFSPRQTNYGYTF	TGTGCCAGCAGTTTATTCTCACCTAGACAGACTAACTATGGCTACACCTTC
NA	TRBV6-1	TRBJ1-1	16	NA	CASSEPPWRWGTEAFF	TGTGCCAGCAGTGAACCACCATGGAGGTGGGGCACTGAAGCTTTCTTT
many	TRBV27	TRBJ2-3	13	NA	CASSGVSTDTQYF	TGTGCCAGCAGTGGTGTCAGCACAGATACGCAGTATTTT
many	TRBV3-1	TRBJ1-1	14	NA	CASSPLERKYEAFF	TGTGCCAGCAGCCCCCTAGAGAGGAAATATGAAGCTTTCTTT
medium-sized	TRBV4-1	TRBJ2-2	16	TRBD1	CASSQRPGTGVGELFF	TGCGCCAGCAGCCAACGTCCCGGGACAGGGGTCGGGGAGCTGTTTTTT
NA	TRBV2	TRBJ2-2	12	NA	CASKRGGGELFF	TGTGCCAGCAAGAGGGGCGGCGGGGAGCTGTTTTTT
many	TRBV7-9	TRBJ2-1	15	TRBD2	CASSLLAGGYNEQFF	TGTGCCAGCAGCCTACTAGCGGGGGGCTACAATGAGCAGTTCTTC
NA	TRBV5-1	TRBJ2-1	16	NA	CASSLTKPSSYNEQFF	TGCGCCAGCAGCTTGACCAAACCGAGCTCCTACAATGAGCAGTTCTTC
medium-sized	TRBV11-2	TRBJ1-3	15	NA	CASSPGTGSGNTIYF	TGTGCCAGCAGCCCGGGGACCGGTTCTGGAAACACCATATATTTT
many	TRBV7-8	TRBJ2-2	16	NA	CASSLGALQWAGELFF	TGTGCCAGCAGCCTAGGGGCTCTGCAGTGGGCCGGGGAGCTGTTTTTT
few	TRBV20-1	TRBJ2-7	14	TRBD1	CSAKPGQGTYEQYF	TGCAGTGCAAAACCGGGACAGGGCACCTACGAGCAGTACTTC
many	TRBV6-1	TRBJ2-6	15	NA	CASSEGGSGANVLTF	TGTGCCAGCAGTGAGGGGGGCTCTGGGGCCAACGTCCTGACTTTC
NA	TRBV4-2	TRBJ2-5	16	TRBD2	CASSQGLAGGPETQYF	TGTGCCAGCAGCCAGGGACTAGCGGGAGGGCCAGAGACCCAGTACTTC
NA	TRBV5-1	TRBJ2-7	15	NA	CASSLERRRGDEQYF	TGCGCCAGCAGCTTGGAGAGGAGGAGGGGAGACGAGCAGTACTTC
many	TRBV12-3/TRBV12-4	TRBJ2-2	17	NA	CASSFKGTMLDTGELFF	TGTGCCAGCAGTTTCAAAGGGACAATGTTGGACACCGGGGAGCTGTTTTTT
NA	TRBV2	TRBJ1-5	12	NA	CASSVGDQPQHF	TGTGCCAGCAGTGTGGGAGATCAGCCCCAGCATTTT
medium-sized	TRBV5-5	TRBJ2-7	15	TRBD2	CASSLIGGRGDEQYF	TGTGCCAGCAGCTTGATCGGCGGCCGGGGGGACGAGCAGTACTTC
many	TRBV12-3/TRBV12-4	TRBJ1-4	16	NA	CASSPRQDPTNEKLFF	TGTGCCAGCAGTCCTCGACAGGATCCAACTAATGAAAAACTGTTTTTT
once	TRBV7-2	TRBJ2-7	15	NA	CASSLLGGTTYEQYF	TGTGCCAGCAGCCTTCTTGGGGGGACAACCTACGAGCAGTACTTC